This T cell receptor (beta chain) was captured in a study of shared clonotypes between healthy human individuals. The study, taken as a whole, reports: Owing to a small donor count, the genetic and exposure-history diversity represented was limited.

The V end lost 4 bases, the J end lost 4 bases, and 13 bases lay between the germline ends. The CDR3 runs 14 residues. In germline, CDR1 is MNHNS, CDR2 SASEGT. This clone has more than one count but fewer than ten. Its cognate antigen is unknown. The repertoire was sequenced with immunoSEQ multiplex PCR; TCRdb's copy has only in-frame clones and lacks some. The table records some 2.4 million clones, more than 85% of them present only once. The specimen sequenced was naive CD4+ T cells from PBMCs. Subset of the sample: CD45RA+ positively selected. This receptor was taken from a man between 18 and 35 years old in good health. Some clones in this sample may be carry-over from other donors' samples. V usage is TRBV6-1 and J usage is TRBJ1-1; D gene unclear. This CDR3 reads CASSVDGRGTEAFF. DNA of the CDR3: TGTGCCAGCAGTGTAGACGGACGGGGCACTGAAGCTTTCTTT.